This TCR beta chain appears in the sequencing data of a study of blood T cell repertoires in COVID-19. TCRdb keeps only in-frame clones here, not all; method: immunoSEQ multiplex PCR. The sample includes over 20,000 clones, about 83% of them seen just once. This CDR3 spans 14 amino acids. V lost 7 bases and J 4 bases, leaving 16 bases between the germline ends. Germline lookup yields CDR1 SNHLY and CDR2 FYNNEI. The source of this sequence is a human donor in a cohort sampled during active COVID-19. The specimen was peripheral blood. The rearrangement uses TRBV2 and TRBJ2-5, with TRBD2 as a possible D gene (6 bases). CDR3 sequence: CASTYGGNRETQYF. In DNA form, the CDR3 reads TGTGCCAGCACATATGGGGGGAATAGAGAGACCCAGTACTTC.